The present T cell receptor (beta chain) was sequenced within a study of Ad26.COV2.S vaccination and SARS-CoV-2 variants. Using immunoSEQ multiplex PCR, the repertoire was profiled, and TCRdb retains in-frame clones only, with some absent. This table has 300,000 to 400,000 clones, about 90% appearing once. CDR1 and CDR2 (germline): MNHEY, SVGAGI. Trimming took 5 bases from V and 1 from J, leaving 6 bases between them. This CDR3 is built from 13 residues. Sequences were derived from peripheral blood, sampled after recovery from COVID-19. The chain couples TRBV6-5 to TRBJ1-5; D is undetermined. The TCR originated in a human donor who had recovered from COVID-19. CDR3 sequence reads: CASSTRSNQPQHF. CDR3 DNA sequence: TGTGCCAGCAGTACACGGAGCAATCAGCCCCAGCATTTT.